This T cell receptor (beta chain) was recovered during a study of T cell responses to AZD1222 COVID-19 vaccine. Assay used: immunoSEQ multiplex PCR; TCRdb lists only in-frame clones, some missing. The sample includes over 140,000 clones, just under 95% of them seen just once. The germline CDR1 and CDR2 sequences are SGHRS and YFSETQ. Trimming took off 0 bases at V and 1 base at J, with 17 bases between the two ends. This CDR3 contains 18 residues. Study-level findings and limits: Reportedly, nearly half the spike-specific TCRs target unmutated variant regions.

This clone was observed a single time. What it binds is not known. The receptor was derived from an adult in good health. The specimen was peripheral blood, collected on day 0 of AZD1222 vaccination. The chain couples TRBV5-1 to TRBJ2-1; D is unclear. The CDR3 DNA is TGCGCCAGCAGCTTGGACTCTCTTGGTGGAAGGTCCTACAATGAGCAGTTCTTC. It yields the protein CASSLDSLGGRSYNEQFF.